Sequencing of this T cell receptor (beta chain) was carried out in a study of somatic mutations in cytotoxic T cells in rheumatoid arthritis. TCRdb's copy holds only in-frame clones and misses some; the assay was immunoSEQ multiplex PCR. The profile covers several thousand clones, with about 75% appearing a single time and approximately 14% taken by the ten largest. Trimming removed 4 bases from V and 1 base from J; junction bases left unmatched: 7. Germline V gene lookup returns CDR1 MNHNY and CDR2 SVGAGI (reference sequence). CDR3 length equals 16 residues. Specimen: CD8+ T cells sorted from blood. The J gene is TRBJ1-1, the V gene TRBV6-6; TRBD1 aligns across 9 bases. The TCR sequence derives from an adult with rheumatoid arthritis. This CDR3 is CASSSSPGQGNTEAFF. The DNA of the CDR3 is TGTGCCAGCAGTTCTTCTCCGGGACAGGGGAACACTGAAGCTTTCTTT.